There are a few counts of the clone carrying this T cell receptor (beta chain). Antigen: not known. Unique molecular identifiers tagged the TCR beta cDNA libraries. The source material, 1 to 10 million T cells, gave rise to roughly 0.5 million cDNA molecules. TCRdb re-derived calls from the PCR reads in MiXCR, one entry per CDR3 protein. Of fewer than 550,000 distinct CDR3 sequences in the sample, 34% were seen once. The data stem from a study of post-analysis software for immune sequencing data. Across the whole study: Relapsing-remitting, secondary progressive and progressive-relapsing forms made up the multiple sclerosis disease courses.

Germline assignment: CDR1 ENHRY and CDR2 SYGVKD. The germline V and J ends were trimmed by 7 bases and 7 bases, with 14 bases remaining between them. The CDR3 runs 13 residues. Study-wide findings and caveats: In patients, TRBV5-6, TRBV5-1 and TRBV20-1 belonged to roughly five TRBV segments found more frequently than in controls. Versus controls, multiple sclerosis patients showed significantly lower diversity (normalized Chao1).

The sequence derives from a girl aged 2-17 years with multiple sclerosis. The chain employs TRBV10-3 and TRBJ1-5, with D unclear. Sequencing used blood. The CDR3 DNA reads TGTGCCATCAAAGGAGGGTGGGAACAGCCCCAGCATTTT. This sequence encodes CAIKGGWEQPQHF.